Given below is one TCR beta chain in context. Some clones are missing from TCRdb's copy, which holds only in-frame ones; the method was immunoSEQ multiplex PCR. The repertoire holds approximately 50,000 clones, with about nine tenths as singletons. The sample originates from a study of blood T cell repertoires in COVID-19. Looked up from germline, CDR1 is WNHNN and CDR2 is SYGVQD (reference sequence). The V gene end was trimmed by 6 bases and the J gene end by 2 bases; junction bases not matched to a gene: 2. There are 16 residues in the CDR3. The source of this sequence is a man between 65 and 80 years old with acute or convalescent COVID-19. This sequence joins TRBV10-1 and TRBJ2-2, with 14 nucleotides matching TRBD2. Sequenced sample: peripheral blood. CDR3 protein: CASRTSGGANTGELFF. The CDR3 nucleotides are TGCGCCAGCAGGACTAGCGGGGGGGCTAACACCGGGGAGCTGTTTTTT.